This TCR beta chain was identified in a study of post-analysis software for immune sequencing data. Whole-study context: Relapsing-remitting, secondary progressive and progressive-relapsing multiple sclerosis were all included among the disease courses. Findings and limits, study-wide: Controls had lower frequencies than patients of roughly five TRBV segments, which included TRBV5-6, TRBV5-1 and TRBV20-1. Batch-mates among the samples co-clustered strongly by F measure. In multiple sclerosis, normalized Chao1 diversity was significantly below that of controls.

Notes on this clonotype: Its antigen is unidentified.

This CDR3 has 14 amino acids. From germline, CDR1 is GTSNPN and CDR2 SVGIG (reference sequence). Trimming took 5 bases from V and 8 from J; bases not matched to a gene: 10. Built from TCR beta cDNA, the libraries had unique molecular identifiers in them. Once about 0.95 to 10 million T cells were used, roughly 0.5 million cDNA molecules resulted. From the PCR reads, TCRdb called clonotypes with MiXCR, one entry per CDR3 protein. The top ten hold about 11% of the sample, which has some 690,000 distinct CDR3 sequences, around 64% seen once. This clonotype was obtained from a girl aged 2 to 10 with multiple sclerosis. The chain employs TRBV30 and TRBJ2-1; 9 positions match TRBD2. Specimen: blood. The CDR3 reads CAWYRLAEGHEQFF. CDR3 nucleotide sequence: TGTGCCTGGTATAGACTAGCGGAGGGTCATGAGCAGTTCTTC.